One sample yielded the 23 T cell receptor beta chains listed below, sequenced in a study of EBV T-cell therapy then PD-1 blockade in nasopharyngeal carcinoma (dated by TCRdb to about 2021). The method behind the library was the immunoSEQ multiplex PCR assay. In TCRdb, the immuneACCESS table is reduced to in-frame sequences with V and J assigned. These tables do not hold every clone; where another copy was compared, an unresolved V gene accounts for under half, and the others remain unexplained. For this sample there are about 17,000 clones; approximately 80% appear just once. The ten most abundant clones make up roughly 29% of the sample. Per the publication, the treatment or condition label means: AdE1-LMPpoly-expanded autologous EBV-specific T-cell therapy followed by anti-PD-1 nivolumab. These TCRs' antigens remain unknown. The sample was CD8+ T cells from blood, taken at day 0 from a patient whose treatment included autologous EBV-specific T cells and nivolumab. The receptors come from a man aged 35-49 years with nasopharyngeal carcinoma.

The chain has TRBV7-6 and TRBJ1-2; 7 nucleotides match TRBD1. The germline V gene encodes CDR1 SGHVS and CDR2 FNYEAQ. This CDR3 has 12 amino acids. The V gene end was trimmed by 5 bases and the J gene end by 5 bases; junction bases not matched to a gene: 2. The CDR3 sequence is CASSRTGYGYTF. In nucleotides, the CDR3 is TGTGCCAGCAGCAGGACAGGATATGGCTACACCTTC.

The chain recombines TRBV13 with TRBJ1-6, with a tentative D call TRBD1 (5 bases). Germline CDR1 PRHDT, CDR2 FYEKMQ (reference sequence). CDR3 length: 15 amino acids. V was pared by 6 bases and J by 8 bases, with 17 bases between. The CDR3 protein is CASRPGGGRYSPLHF. The DNA of the CDR3 is TGTGCCAGCAGGCCCGGGGGGGGACGATATTCACCCCTCCACTTT.

The chain has TRBV7-9 and TRBJ1-1; 8 bases line up with TRBD1. CDR3 length: 15 residues. CDR1 is SEHNR and CDR2 is FQNEAQ in the germline V gene (reference sequence). V lost 5 bases and J lost 1; bases outside the gene matches: 6. CDR3 residues: CASSRPGTGNTEAFF. CDR3 bases: TGTGCCAGCAGCCGTCCCGGGACAGGGAACACTGAAGCTTTCTTT.

The V and J genes are TRBV6-5 and TRBJ1-3; 7 nucleotides align to TRBD1. The germline gives CDR1 MNHEY, CDR2 SVGAGI. V lost 2 bases, J lost 3 bases, and 4 bases stayed unmatched. This CDR3 has 15 amino acids. The CDR3 reads CASSYLTGNGNTIYF. The CDR3 DNA reads as TGTGCCAGCAGTTACCTGACAGGGAATGGAAACACCATATATTTT.

V gene TRBV30 combines with J gene TRBJ1-1; D gene uncertain. The germline CDR1 and CDR2 sequences are GTSNPN and SVGIG (reference sequence). The CDR3 has 14 residues. V was trimmed by 2 bases and J by 4 bases, leaving 14 bases between them. The CDR3 sequence: CAWSWEVTGTEAFF. The CDR3 bases are TGTGCCTGGAGTTGGGAGGTGACGGGCACTGAAGCTTTCTTT.

The chain employs TRBV6-4 and TRBJ1-5, with 8 bases fitting TRBD1. Germline trimming cut 3 bases from V and 7 bases from J; bases unmatched to any gene: 8. This CDR3 has 15 residues. Germline V lookup: CDR1 MRHNA, CDR2 SNTAGT. The DNA for the CDR3 is TGTGCCAGCAGTGAGACAGGGGAGGCGGAACAGCCCCAGCATTTT. This encodes CASSETGEAEQPQHF.

The chain joins TRBV4-3 to TRBJ1-3; no definite D call. The length of the CDR3 is 13 residues. V gave up 0 bases and J gave up 1 base, with 1 base separating them. In germline, CDR1 is LGHNA, CDR2 YSLEER. The CDR3 sequence is CASSQDSGNTIYF. Written as DNA, the CDR3 is TGCGCCAGCAGCCAAGATTCTGGAAACACCATATATTTT.

The genes are TRBV7-2 and TRBJ1-4, with D unresolved. The V end was cut by 2 bases, the J end by 7 bases, with 14 bases between. The CDR3 length is 15 residues. The germline gives CDR1 SGHTA, CDR2 FQGNSA. This chain's CDR3 is CASSLWSGGGEKLFF. The CDR3 nucleotides read TGTGCCAGCAGCTTATGGTCAGGAGGTGGTGAAAAACTGTTTTTT. Filled out from reference TRBV7-2 and TRBJ1-4, the complete variable domain reads GAGVSQSPSNKVTEKGKDVELRCDPISGHTALYWYRQSLGQGLEFLIYFQGNSAPDKSGLPSDRFSAERTGGSVSTLTIQRTQQEDSAVYLCASSLWSGGGEKLFFGSGTQLSVL.

This clone was detected once. The genes are TRBV4-1 and TRBJ2-7; D gene uncertain. With 0 bases removed from V and 0 bases from J, the gap between germline ends came to 6 bases. Germline CDR1 reads MGHRA; CDR2 reads YSYEKL. The CDR3 spans 14 residues. The CDR3 DNA is TGCGCCAGCAGCCAAGATAGGGTCTCCTACGAGCAGTACTTC. Its protein is CASSQDRVSYEQYF.

V is TRBV7-2 and J is TRBJ2-3; D gene uncertain. Trimming removed 4 bases from V and 4 bases from J, with 18 bases in between. Germline lookup yields CDR1 SGHTA and CDR2 FQGNSA. This CDR3 has 16 residues. The DNA for the CDR3 is TGTGCCAGCAGCTCTCTATCCCATTGGGCGTCAGATACGCAGTATTTT. Its translation: CASSSLSHWASDTQYF. Full variable domain (missing parts from reference TRBV7-2 and TRBJ2-3): GAGVSQSPSNKVTEKGKDVELRCDPISGHTALYWYRQSLGQGLEFLIYFQGNSAPDKSGLPSDRFSAERTGGSVSTLTIQRTQQEDSAVYLCASSSLSHWASDTQYFGPGTRLTVL.

The chain uses TRBV12-3 or TRBV12-4 and TRBJ2-7, with 7 bases lining up with TRBD2. The junction had 6 bases not matched to a gene; V was cut back by 8 bases and J by 5 bases. This CDR3 is 12 amino acids long. The CDR3, as DNA: TGTGCCAGCGGTCCGGGAGGTCACGAGCAGTACTTC. It encodes CASGPGGHEQYF.

The V call is TRBV5-5, the J call TRBJ2-1; D is uncertain. CDR1 is SGHKS and CDR2 is YYEKEE in the germline V gene (reference sequence). Trimming removed 2 bases from V and 7 bases from J, with 4 bases in between. There are 11 residues in the CDR3. The CDR3 region has the DNA TGTGCCAGCAGCTTTGGGAATGAGCAGTTCTTC. The encoded protein is CASSFGNEQFF. Together with reference TRBV5-5 and TRBJ2-1, the CDR3 gives the full variable domain: DAGVTQSPTHLIKTRGQQVTLRCSPISGHKSVSWYQQVLGQGPQFIFQYYEKEERGRGNFPDRFSARQFPNYSSELNVNALLLGDSALYLCASSFGNEQFFGPGTRLTVL.

This chain connects TRBV19 to TRBJ2-3, with 9 bases matching TRBD1. The CDR3 length is 15 residues. Germline assignment: CDR1 LNHDA and CDR2 SQIVND (reference sequence). V shed 4 bases and J 4 bases; nucleotides not matched to a gene: 6. CDR3 sequence reads: CASSKGQGHADTQYF. The CDR3 nucleotides read TGTGCCAGTAGTAAGGGACAGGGTCATGCAGATACGCAGTATTTT. The variable domain in full, completed from reference TRBV19 and TRBJ2-3, reads DGGITQSPKYLFRKEGQNVTLSCEQNLNHDAMYWYRQDPGQGLRLIYYSQIVNDFQKGDIAEGYSVSREKKESFPLTVTSAQKNPTAFYLCASSKGQGHADTQYFGPGTRLTVL.

The rearrangement links TRBV6-1 to TRBJ2-7; D might be TRBD1 (6 bases). The V gene lost 3 bases and the J gene lost 1 base, with 13 bases spanning the gap. CDR3 length equals 15 residues. Looked up from germline, CDR1 is MNHNS and CDR2 is SASEGT. The CDR3 loop is CASSERGTGSYEQYF. CDR3 DNA: TGTGCCAGCAGTGAGAGGGGCACAGGGTCCTACGAGCAGTACTTC.

The chain combines TRBV23-1 with TRBJ1-4, with 8 nucleotides matching TRBD1. TRBV23-1 is placed among ORFs of uncertain function. The trim removed 4 bases at V and 8 bases at J, leaving 9 bases unmatched. The CDR3 covers 15 residues. In DNA form, the CDR3 reads TGCGCCAGCAGTCGACTGACAGGGGAAGGGGAAAAACTGTTTTTT. This encodes CASSRLTGEGEKLFF.

The rearrangement joins TRBV28 to TRBJ2-2, with TRBD2 identical over 7 bases. The CDR3 extends over 18 amino acids. V dropped 6 bases and J dropped 7; count of bases not matched to a gene: 20. Germline loops: CDR1 MDHEN, CDR2 SYDVKM. The chain's CDR3 is CASSRRSAGVLNGGELFF. The CDR3 DNA is TGTGCCAGCAGCCGCCGCTCCGCGGGGGTATTGAACGGCGGGGAGCTGTTTTTT. Full variable domain (remainder filled in from reference TRBV28 and TRBJ2-2): DVKVTQSSRYLVKRTGEKVFLECVQDMDHENMFWYRQDPGLGLRLIYFSYDVKMKEKGDIPEGYSVSREKKERFSLILESASTNQTSMYLCASSRRSAGVLNGGELFFGEGSRLTVL.

V is TRBV19 and J is TRBJ2-1; either TRBD1 or TRBD2 may supply D (5 bases each). The V end lost 3 bases, the J end lost 2 bases, and 11 bases lay between the germline ends. This CDR3 comprises 15 residues. Germline V gene sequence: CDR1 LNHDA, CDR2 SQIVND (reference sequence). The CDR3 region is CASSMEVGAYNEQFF. The CDR3 DNA sequence: TGTGCCAGTAGTATGGAAGTGGGGGCCTACAATGAGCAGTTCTTC.

The chain links TRBV10-3 to TRBJ1-4; D is unclear. The V gene lost 3 bases and the J gene lost 3 bases, with 8 bases spanning the gap. This CDR3 region has 14 residues. CDR1 and CDR2 from the germline V gene are ENHRY and SYGVKD. This chain's CDR3 is CAISDWAPNEKLFF. Written as DNA, the CDR3 is TGTGCCATCAGTGATTGGGCCCCTAATGAAAAACTGTTTTTT.

The CDR3: CASILGQGSYGYTF. The DNA of the CDR3 is TGTGCCAGCATTCTAGGACAGGGATCCTATGGCTACACCTTC. This chain connects TRBV2 to TRBJ1-2; 8 bases match TRBD1. There are 14 residues in the CDR3. Trimming at V came to 7 bases and at J to 4 bases, leaving 8 bases not matched to a gene. Germline CDR1 SNHLY, CDR2 FYNNEI. Combining the CDR3 with reference TRBV2 and TRBJ1-2 gives the whole variable domain EPEVTQTPSHQVTQMGQEVILRCVPISNHLYFYWYRQILGQKVEFLVSFYNNEISEKSEIFDDQFSVERPDGSNFTLKIRSTKLEDSAMYFCASILGQGSYGYTFGSGTRLTVV.

The chain is built from TRBV10-3 and TRBJ1-1; 9 bases line up with TRBD1. With V trimmed by 10 bases and J by 0 bases, 6 bases remained unmatched. Germline V gene lookup returns CDR1 ENHRY and CDR2 SYGVKD. The CDR3 spans 14 residues. DNA for the CDR3: TGTGCCACAGGGACAGGGTTGGTGAACACTGAAGCTTTCTTT. Translation: CATGTGLVNTEAFF.

The chain employs TRBV7-8 and TRBJ2-7; no firm D call. The V gene's germline CDR1 is SGHVS and CDR2 FQNEAQ. The CDR3 has 12 residues. Trimming removed 3 bases from V and 5 bases from J, with 8 bases in between. CDR3: CASSFGFHEQYF. DNA of the CDR3: TGTGCCAGCAGCTTTGGATTCCACGAGCAGTACTTC.

The chain joins TRBV24-1 to TRBJ1-1; a possible D gene is TRBD1 (5 bases). Germline loops: CDR1 KGHDR, CDR2 SFDVKD. This CDR3 has 13 residues. V lost 1 base to trimming and J lost 4 bases, with 6 bases between them. CDR3 loop: CATSDFGTTEAFF. DNA for the CDR3: TGTGCCACCAGTGATTTCGGGACCACTGAAGCTTTCTTT.

The rearrangement joins TRBV3-1 (or the pseudogene TRBV3-2) to TRBJ1-6; 8 bases map to TRBD1. V lost 3 bases, J lost 0 bases, and 10 bases stayed unmatched. This CDR3 spans 19 amino acids. Germline CDR1 is LGHDT and CDR2 is YNNKEL (reference sequence). The CDR3 reads CASSQTGTGLSSYNSPLHF. In DNA form, the CDR3 reads TGTGCCAGCAGCCAGACCGGGACAGGCCTTTCCTCCTATAATTCACCCCTCCACTTT.